This TCR beta chain was recovered during a study of blood T cell repertoires in COVID-19. Assay: immunoSEQ multiplex PCR; the TCRdb copy retains only in-frame clones and omits some. The repertoire holds approximately 60,000 clones, with 80% to 90% as singletons. CDR3 length: 13 amino acids. Deletions cut 3 bases from V and 4 bases from J, with 9 bases between. Germline CDR1 and CDR2: LGHDT and YNNKEL (reference sequence). V usage is TRBV3-1 (or the pseudogene TRBV3-2) and J usage is TRBJ2-5; TRBD2 is a possible D gene (6 bases). This receptor was obtained from a man aged 45-65 years with active COVID-19. The sequenced sample was peripheral blood. CDR3 region: CASSHELAETQYF. In DNA form, the CDR3 reads TGTGCCAGCAGCCACGAACTAGCAGAGACCCAGTACTTC.